Included here is one T cell receptor (beta chain) sequence, with context. What it binds is not known. In this CDR3 the conserved last residue, phenylalanine or tryptophan, is missing, so a read error is likely. TCR beta cDNA was made from 450 to 500 ng total RNA with a constant-region primer. Construction of TCR beta libraries relied on three successive nested multiplex PCR rounds employing slightly modified ARM-PCR. It was with TRBV1-TRBV30 forward primers and a C-beta reverse primer that the first two PCR rounds were run, at roughly 11 cycles each. A single record per CDR3 protein comes from TCRdb applying MiXCR to the multiplex PCR reads. Among about 110,000 distinct CDR3 sequences listed, around 62% were seen once. Total RNA and DNA came together from roughly 20-30 mg of bulk tissue without cell sorting. This record belongs to a study of tumor-infiltrating lymphocytes in primary liver carcinoma.

Study results and limitations: Tumors had a significantly higher top-250-clone fraction than blood (p = 0.039). A small share of top clones, only about 8-24%, was found in all five tumor regions.

The ends lost 7 bases at V and 6 bases at J; junction bases unmatched: 11. Germline lookup yields CDR1 SGHAT and CDR2 FQNNGV. This CDR3 is built from 15 residues. The gene calls are TRBV11-2 and TRBJ2-1; TRBD2 aligns across 8 bases. Sequencing was performed on liver tumor tissue from sampling region 1. Subset denoted: tumor region T1, superior pole. The sequence derives from a woman aged 55-69 years with primary liver carcinoma and hepatitis B virus infection. The CDR3 spells CASTVGAGGVNEQFL. In nucleotides, the CDR3 is TGTGCCAGCACTGTGGGGGCGGGAGGCGTCAATGAGCAGTTCCTC.